This T cell receptor (beta chain) was found in a study of shared clonotypes between healthy human individuals. On the study more broadly: The people who gave samples were two women and a few men aged 18 to 49. Study-level points and caveats: Researchers sampled blood only, noting tissue repertoires likely differ. Naive CD4 clonotype sharing across a few donors was roughly 5%.

Naive CD8 populations comprised CD45RO-negative cells positively selected for CCR7, excluding terminally differentiated effector memory CD45RA+ cells. The assay used deep level. The table came from immunoSEQ multiplex PCR; TCRdb's copy has only in-frame clones and leaves some out. The data contain millions of clones, about 95% of them singletons. Comments on this clone: What it binds is unknown.

The sequencing input was naive CD8+ T cells sorted from blood. The sequence derives from a man in his late teens or twenties in good health.

CDR3 DNA sequence: TGTGCCAGCAGTTACGGTCAGGGGAGGGATGAAGCTTTCTTT. Amino acids: CASSYGQGRDEAFF. V and J are TRBV6-5 and TRBJ1-1; maybe TRBD1 (6 bases). The length of the CDR3 is 14 residues. Germline V gene sequence: CDR1 MNHEY, CDR2 SVGAGI. Trimming left V 2 bases short and J 7 bases short, with 14 bases between.